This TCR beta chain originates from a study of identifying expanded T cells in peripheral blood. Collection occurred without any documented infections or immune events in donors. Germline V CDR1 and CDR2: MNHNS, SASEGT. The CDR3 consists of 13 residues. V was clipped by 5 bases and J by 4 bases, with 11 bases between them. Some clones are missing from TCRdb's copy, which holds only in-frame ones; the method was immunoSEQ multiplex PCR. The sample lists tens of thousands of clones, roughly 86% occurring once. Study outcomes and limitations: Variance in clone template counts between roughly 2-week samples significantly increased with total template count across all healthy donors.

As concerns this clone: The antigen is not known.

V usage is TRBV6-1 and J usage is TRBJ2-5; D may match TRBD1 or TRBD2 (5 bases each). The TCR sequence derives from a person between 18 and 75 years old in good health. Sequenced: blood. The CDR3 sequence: CASSLHGGETQYF. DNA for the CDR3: TGTGCCAGCAGTTTACATGGGGGAGAGACCCAGTACTTC.